This is a list of T cell receptor beta chains from one sample in a study of blood T cell repertoires in COVID-19. TCRdb keeps only in-frame clones here, not all; method: immunoSEQ multiplex PCR. The sample has 90,000 to 130,000 clones; nearly 80% are singletons. What was sequenced was peripheral blood. The origin of the receptors is a woman aged 80 or older with active or convalescent COVID-19. The CDR3 runs from the conserved cysteine through the conserved F or W.

CDR3 protein: CASSARTSGREQYF
V gene: TRBV7-9

CDR3 protein: CASKPGGRGSYEQYF
V gene: TRBV5-4

CDR3 protein: CASSLGTFRPEETQYF
V gene: TRBV7-8

CDR3 protein: CASSLYGETQYF
V gene: TRBV7-2

CDR3 protein: CATTSATGSPDTQYF
V gene: TRBV28

CDR3 protein: CASSVGGDTSNEQFF
V gene: TRBV9

CDR3 protein: CASSVGGRNTEAFF
V gene: TRBV9

CDR3 protein: CASSLVLAGVTDTQYF
V gene: TRBV5-1

CDR3 protein: CASSQLSGTRGGETQYF
V gene: TRBV4-1

CDR3 protein: CASSVSRPSNQPQHF
V gene: TRBV2

CDR3 protein: CASSTGLAGGPSSRETQYF
V gene: TRBV6-2/TRBV6-3

CDR3 protein: CASSARSGTGELFF
V gene: TRBV9

CDR3 protein: CASSEALAASGTIGYTF
V gene: TRBV2

CDR3 protein: CASSPGPGMGNSPLHF
V gene: TRBV4-3

CDR3 protein: CASSLWRLAGGPGELFF
V gene: TRBV28

CDR3 protein: CASSRDLLAKNIQYF
V gene: TRBV4-3

CDR3 protein: CASSLRGGLEQYF
V gene: TRBV7-2

CDR3 protein: CASSPGHEQYF
V gene: TRBV11-2